The source of this TCR beta chain is a study of blood T cell repertoires in COVID-19. Background on the study: Acute and convalescent COVID-19 samples came from the United States, Italy and Spain. Sources were T cells, B-cell-depleted T cells, or PBMCs; the material itself was cDNA or gDNA.

In the authors' workflow: Amplification with reference gene primers provided the estimates of nucleated cell counts. Data came from immunoSEQ multiplex PCR; TCRdb stores just in-frame clones and leaves some out. The V and J calls and the clone size are those of that table, but D and trimming were determined from the DNA. The sample records under 250,000 clones, 88% being singletons. The CDR3 totals 15 residues. V trimming: 0 bases; J trimming: 5 bases; junction bases outside the gene matches: 3. Germline values: CDR1 MNHEY, CDR2 SVGAGI. The receptor was derived from a man older than 75 with acute or convalescent COVID-19. The rearrangement uses TRBV6-5 and TRBJ2-4; the match to TRBD2 covers 8 bases. Sequencing used peripheral blood. The chain's CDR3 is CASSYSAGGQNIQYF. The CDR3 DNA follows: TGTGCCAGCAGTTACTCGGCGGGAGGCCAAAACATTCAGTACTTC.